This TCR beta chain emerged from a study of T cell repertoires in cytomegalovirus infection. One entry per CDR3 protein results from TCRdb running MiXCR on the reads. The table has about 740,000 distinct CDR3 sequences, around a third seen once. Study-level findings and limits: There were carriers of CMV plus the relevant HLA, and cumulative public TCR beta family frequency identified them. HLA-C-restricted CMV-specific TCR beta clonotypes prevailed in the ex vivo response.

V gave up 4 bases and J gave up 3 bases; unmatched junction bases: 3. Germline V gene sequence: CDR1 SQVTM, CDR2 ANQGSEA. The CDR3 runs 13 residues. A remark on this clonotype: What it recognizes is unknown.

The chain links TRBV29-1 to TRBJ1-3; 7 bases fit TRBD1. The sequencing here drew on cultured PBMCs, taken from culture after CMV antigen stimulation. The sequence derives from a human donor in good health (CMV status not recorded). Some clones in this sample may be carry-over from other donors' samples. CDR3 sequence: CSVGWTGGNTIYF. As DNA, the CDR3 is TGCAGCGTTGGATGGACAGGTGGAAACACCATATATTTT.